Below, one T cell receptor (beta chain) is given with its context. What antigen it recognizes has not been identified. There are no base qualities to consult, and no much larger clone falls within one base. Genomic DNA was extracted from the FACS-sorted cells, and the TCRbeta chains were sequenced by the commercial immunoSEQ service. Under the source paper's analysis protocol: The repertoire data were analyzed using ImmunoSEQ Analyzer software v3.0 and R v3.5.1. Only productive rearrangements were analyzed, because sequences with stop codons or out-of-frame rearrangements were removed. Simpson diversity, Shannon entropy, CDR3 length and nucleotide addition metrics were obtained from the sequencing provider. Clonotypes were grouped by frequency as dominant, sub-dominant, low or lowest abundance, and most analyses excluded clonotypes below 0.1%. Any CDR3 amino acid clonotype present in at least two subjects at a cumulative frequency of at least 0.5% was labeled public. TCRdb holds this immuneACCESS table with in-frame rearrangements only. Some clones are missing; in checked studies, unresolved V genes explain under half, and the rest has no known cause. For V, J and clone size, that table is used; D and trimming come from the DNA. The sample table records 30,000 to 40,000 clones; approximately 87% of these occur just once. 0.5% of the sample comes from the top ten.

This entry comes from a study of CD8 T cells in acute hepatitis C reinfection (dated by TCRdb to about 2021). General notes on the study: Both during acute infection and after viral clearance, the study profiled the TCRbeta repertoire of CD8+ T cells that were specific for the HCV NS3-1073 epitope. A few spontaneous resolvers contributed paired acute and follow-up samples. The paper's findings and limits, for the study overall: No follow-up repertoires were available for chronically infected subjects, since NS3-1073 specific cells were too rare to be sorted. CDR3 sequences shared with other epitopes were rare, and differing sequencing approaches may have limited exact matching. Only the TCRbeta chain was sequenced in bulk, so alphabeta pairing of public clonotypes could not be determined. Diversity in the NS3-1073 specific repertoires was high, and no significant differences in diversity emerged among acute resolver, follow-up resolver and acute chronic samples. Regardless of outcome, approximately 13 public clonotypes were found, and one public clonotype used V04-02/J02-02. All groups showed preferential use of the TRBV04 and TRBV06 gene families, a pattern that overrepresentation in the naive pool did not explain.

From cysteine to phenylalanine, the CDR3 is 13 amino acids long. The entry retains the CDR3 DNA only, 39 bases that are in frame from base 1. For CDR1 and CDR2, the germline V gene lists SNHLY and FYNNEI. V is shortened by 6 bases, J by 8 bases, and the region joining them spans 14 bases. What the time point label conveys for this sample: naive CD8 control sorted from an acute-time-point sample. Enrolled in the Montreal Hepatitis C Cohort (HEPCO) in Canada, the donors were people who inject drugs, and these donors were followed every 3 months. Acute primary HCV infection was defined as a positive HCV RNA or antibody test after a negative test within the previous 24 weeks. Cells were surface stained with CD3, CD8 and CD45RO antibodies, and an aqua fixable dye was used to exclude dead cells. The cohort also had a handful of subjects who developed chronic infection, defined as being HCV RNA positive at 24 weeks. Once thawed from cryostorage, peripheral blood mononuclear cells underwent negative selection via the MACS CD8+ T cell Isolation Kit to obtain CD8+ T cells. A BD FACSAria II cell sorter was used to sort the cells.

The source is a man aged 30 to 39 with chronic hepatitis C. Material for sequencing was naive CD8+ T cells from PBMCs. According to the study, the label for this sample's cell subset or site signals: sorted total naive CD45RO-negative CD8+ T cells. The chain couples TRBV2 to TRBJ1-3; there is no confident call for the D gene. For the CDR3, the sequence is CASRPPTKDTIYF. The DNA sequence follows: TGTGCCAGCAGGCCCCCGACTAAAGACACCATATATTTT.